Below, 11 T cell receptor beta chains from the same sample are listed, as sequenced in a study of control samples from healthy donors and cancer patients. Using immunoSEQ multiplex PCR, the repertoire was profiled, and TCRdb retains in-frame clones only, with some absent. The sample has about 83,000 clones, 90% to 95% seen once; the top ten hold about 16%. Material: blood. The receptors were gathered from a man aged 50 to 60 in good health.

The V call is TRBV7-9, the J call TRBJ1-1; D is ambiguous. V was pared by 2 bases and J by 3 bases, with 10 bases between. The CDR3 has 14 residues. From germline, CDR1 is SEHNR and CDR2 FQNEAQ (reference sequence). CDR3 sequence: CASSLTTLDTEAFF. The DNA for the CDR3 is TGTGCCAGCAGCTTAACAACGCTCGACACTGAAGCTTTCTTT.

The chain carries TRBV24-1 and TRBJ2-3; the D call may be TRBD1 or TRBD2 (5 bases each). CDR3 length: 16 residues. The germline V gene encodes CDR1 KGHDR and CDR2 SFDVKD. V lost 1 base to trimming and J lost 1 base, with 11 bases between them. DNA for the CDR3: TGTGCCACCAGTGATTTCGGGGCCCAGGGCACAGATACGCAGTATTTT. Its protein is CATSDFGAQGTDTQYF.

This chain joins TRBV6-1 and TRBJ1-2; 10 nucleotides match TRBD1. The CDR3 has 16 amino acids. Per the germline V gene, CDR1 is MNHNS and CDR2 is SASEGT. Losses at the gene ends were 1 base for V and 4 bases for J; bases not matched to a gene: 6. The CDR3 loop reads CASSEGLGQGSYGYTF. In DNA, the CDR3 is TGTGCCAGCAGTGAAGGACTGGGACAGGGGAGCTATGGCTACACCTTC.

The CDR3 is CASSQEQVNYGYTF. CDR3 in DNA: TGTGCCAGCAGCCAAGAACAAGTTAACTATGGCTACACCTTC. The V and J genes are TRBV5-5 and TRBJ1-2; D unresolved. Per germline, CDR1 SGHKS and CDR2 YYEKEE (reference sequence). The CDR3 has 14 amino acids. V was cut by 4 bases and J by 1 base, with 11 bases left in between.

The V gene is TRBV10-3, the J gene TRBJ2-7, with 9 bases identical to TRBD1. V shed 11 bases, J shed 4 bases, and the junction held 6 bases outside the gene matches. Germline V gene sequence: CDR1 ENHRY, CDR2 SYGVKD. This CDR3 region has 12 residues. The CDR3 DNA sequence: TGTGCCTCCCGGGACAGGGTGTACGAGCAGTACTTC. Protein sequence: CASRDRVYEQYF.

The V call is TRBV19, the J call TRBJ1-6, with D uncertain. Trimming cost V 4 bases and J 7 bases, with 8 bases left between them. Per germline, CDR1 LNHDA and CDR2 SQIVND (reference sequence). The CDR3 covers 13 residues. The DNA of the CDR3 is TGTGCCAGTAGTACGGCAGCCAATTCACCCCTCCACTTT. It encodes CASSTAANSPLHF.

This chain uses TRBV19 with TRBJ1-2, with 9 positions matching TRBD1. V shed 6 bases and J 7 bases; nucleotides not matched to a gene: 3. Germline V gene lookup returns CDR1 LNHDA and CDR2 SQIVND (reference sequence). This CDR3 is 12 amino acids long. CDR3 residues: CASRQGAVGYTF. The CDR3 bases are TGTGCCAGTAGACAGGGGGCGGTTGGCTACACCTTC. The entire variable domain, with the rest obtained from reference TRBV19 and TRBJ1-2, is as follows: DGGITQSPKYLFRKEGQNVTLSCEQNLNHDAMYWYRQDPGQGLRLIYYSQIVNDFQKGDIAEGYSVSREKKESFPLTVTSAQKNPTAFYLCASRQGAVGYTFGSGTRLTVV.

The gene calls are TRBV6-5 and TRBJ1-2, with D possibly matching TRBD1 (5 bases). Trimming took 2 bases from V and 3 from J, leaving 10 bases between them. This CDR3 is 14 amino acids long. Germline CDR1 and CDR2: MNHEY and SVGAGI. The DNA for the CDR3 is TGTGCCAGCAGTTACGGGGCAGGGTACTATGGCTACACCTTC. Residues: CASSYGAGYYGYTF.

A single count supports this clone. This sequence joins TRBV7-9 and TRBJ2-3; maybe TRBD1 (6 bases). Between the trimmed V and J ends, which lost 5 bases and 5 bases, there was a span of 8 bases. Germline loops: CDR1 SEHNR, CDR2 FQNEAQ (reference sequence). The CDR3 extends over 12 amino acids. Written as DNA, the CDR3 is TGTGCCAGCAGCATGACAGGAGATACGCAGTATTTT. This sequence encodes CASSMTGDTQYF.

The CDR3 nucleotides are TGTGCCAGCAGCCCCGAGGGCAACTCCTATAATTCACCCCTCCACTTT. Encoded protein: CASSPEGNSYNSPLHF. V and J are TRBV7-2 and TRBJ1-6; D remains ambiguous. Trimming cost V 5 bases and J 0 bases, with 11 bases left between them. The CDR3 sequence is 16 residues long. Germline lookup yields CDR1 SGHTA and CDR2 FQGNSA.

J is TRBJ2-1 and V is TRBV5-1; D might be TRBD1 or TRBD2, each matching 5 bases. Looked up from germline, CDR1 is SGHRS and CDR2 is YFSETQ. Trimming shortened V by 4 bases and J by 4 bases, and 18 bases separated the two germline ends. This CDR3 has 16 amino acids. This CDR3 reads CASSPEVNRIYNEQFF. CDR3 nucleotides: TGCGCCAGCAGCCCGGAGGTAAACAGGATATACAATGAGCAGTTCTTC.